Described below is a single T cell receptor (beta chain) sequence and its context. The data stem from a study of cytomegalovirus exposure and HLA in healthy donors. The CDR3 runs to 14 residues. Germline V gives CDR1 SGHTS, CDR2 YDEGEE. Trimming removed 0 bases at V and 7 bases at J, with 11 bases between. PCR was performed using 60 Vbeta and 13 Jbeta primers. The data were produced by immunoSEQ multiplex PCR, yet TCRdb's version contains in-frame clones alone and is incomplete. Of 37,000 or so clones listed, 80% to 90% are singletons. The source is a woman aged 35 to 49 in good health and CMV-seronegative. Sequenced sample: PBMCs. The chain is built from TRBV5-8 and TRBJ2-1; D call uncertain. CDR3 nucleotide sequence: TGTGCCAGCAGCTTGGTTCGGGTTTTGAATGAGCAGTTCTTC. Encoded protein: CASSLVRVLNEQFF. The entire variable domain, with the rest obtained from reference TRBV5-8 and TRBJ2-1, is as follows: EAGVTQSPTHLIKTRGQQATLRCSPISGHTSVYWYQQALGLGLQFLLWYDEGEERNRGNFPPRFSGRQFPNYSSELNVNALELEDSALYLCASSLVRVLNEQFFGPGTRLTVL.